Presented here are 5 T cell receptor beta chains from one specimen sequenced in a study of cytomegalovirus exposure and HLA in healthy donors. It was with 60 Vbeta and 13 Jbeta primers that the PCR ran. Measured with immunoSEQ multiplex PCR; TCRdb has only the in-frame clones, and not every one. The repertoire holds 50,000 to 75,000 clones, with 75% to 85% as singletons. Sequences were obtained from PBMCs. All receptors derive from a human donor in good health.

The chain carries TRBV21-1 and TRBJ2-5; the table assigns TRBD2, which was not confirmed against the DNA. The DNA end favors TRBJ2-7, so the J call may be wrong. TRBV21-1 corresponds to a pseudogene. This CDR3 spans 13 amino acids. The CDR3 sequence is CASSKLSSYEQYF. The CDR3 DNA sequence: TGTGCCAGCAGCAAACTTTCCTCCTACGAGCAGTACTTC.

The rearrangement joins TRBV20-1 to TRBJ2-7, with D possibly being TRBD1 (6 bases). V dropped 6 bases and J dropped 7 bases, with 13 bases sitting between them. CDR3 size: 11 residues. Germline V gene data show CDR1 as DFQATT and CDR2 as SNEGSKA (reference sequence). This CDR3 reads CSAKRGIEQYF. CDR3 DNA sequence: TGCAGTGCGAAAAGGGGGATAGAGCAGTACTTC.

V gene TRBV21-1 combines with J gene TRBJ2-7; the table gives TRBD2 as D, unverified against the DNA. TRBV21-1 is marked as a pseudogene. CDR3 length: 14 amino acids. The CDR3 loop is CASIQGLASYEQYF. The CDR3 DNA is TGTGCCAGCATTCAGGGACTAGCCTCCTACGAGCAGTACTTC.

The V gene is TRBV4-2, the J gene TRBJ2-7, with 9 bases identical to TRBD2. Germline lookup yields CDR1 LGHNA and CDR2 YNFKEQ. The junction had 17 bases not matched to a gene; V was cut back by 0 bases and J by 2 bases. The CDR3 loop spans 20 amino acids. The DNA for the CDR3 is TGTGCCAGCAGCCAAGATCTCGGAGCGGCTAGCGGGAATATCGCCTACGAGCAGTACTTC. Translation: CASSQDLGAASGNIAYEQYF.

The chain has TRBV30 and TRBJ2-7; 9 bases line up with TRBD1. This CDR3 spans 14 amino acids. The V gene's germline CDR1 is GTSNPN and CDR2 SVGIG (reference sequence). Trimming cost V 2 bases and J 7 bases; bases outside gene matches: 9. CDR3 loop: CAWSTGGERGEQYF. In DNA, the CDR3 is TGTGCCTGGAGTACAGGGGGCGAAAGAGGGGAGCAGTACTTC.